The next 22 T cell receptor beta chains were all read from a single sample in a study of blood T cell repertoires in COVID-19. Sequenced by immunoSEQ multiplex PCR; TCRdb stores in-frame clones only, minus some. The table includes 350,000 to 450,000 clones, 80% to 90% detected once. The source material was peripheral blood. These receptors all stem from a woman aged 60-75 years with COVID-19, enrolled during active disease.

A single count supports this clone. The gene calls are TRBV5-1 and TRBJ2-7; 8 bases align to TRBD1. CDR1 and CDR2 (germline): SGHRS, YFSETQ. Losses at the gene ends were 4 bases for V and 7 bases for J; bases not matched to a gene: 10. The CDR3 totals 14 residues. The CDR3 loop reads CASSQGQGRTEQYF. The CDR3 DNA is TGCGCCAGCAGCCAAGGACAGGGCCGAACTGAGCAGTACTTC.

J is TRBJ1-6 and V is TRBV5-8; D ambiguous. The V end lost 4 bases, the J end lost 0 bases, and 11 bases lay between the germline ends. Germline V lookup: CDR1 SGHTS, CDR2 YDEGEE. The length of the CDR3 is 16 residues. The CDR3 sequence: CASSHIISSYNSPLHF. DNA for the CDR3: TGTGCCAGCAGCCACATCATCAGCTCCTATAATTCACCCCTCCACTTT.

This clone was detected only a few times. This sequence joins TRBV3-1 (or the pseudogene TRBV3-2) and TRBJ2-5; 13 bases are shared with TRBD2. V trimming: 8 bases; J trimming: 1 base; junction bases outside the gene matches: 4. This CDR3 spans 15 amino acids. Germline V gives CDR1 LGHDT, CDR2 YNNKEL (reference sequence). CDR3 nucleotide sequence: TGTGCCAGCTTACTAGCGGGGGGGCCCCAAGAGACCCAGTACTTC. The encoded protein is CASLLAGGPQETQYF.

This clone has only one observation. The chain is built from TRBV28 and TRBJ1-5, with TRBD1 as a possible D gene (6 bases). V was trimmed by 2 bases and J by 6 bases, leaving 11 bases between them. The CDR3 covers 14 residues. Germline CDR1 MDHEN, CDR2 SYDVKM. CDR3 loop: CASSLRGALQPQHF. DNA of the CDR3: TGTGCCAGCAGTTTACGGGGGGCACTTCAGCCCCAGCATTTT.

The rearrangement links TRBV5-5 to TRBJ2-3, with D uncertain. The CDR3 totals 12 residues. Trimming took 4 bases from V and 9 from J, leaving 12 bases between them. Germline V gene lookup returns CDR1 SGHKS and CDR2 YYEKEE (reference sequence). In DNA, the CDR3 is TGTGCCAGCAGCGCGGATACTGCAACGCAGTATTTT. Translation gives CASSADTATQYF.

This chain links TRBV9 with TRBJ2-2, with TRBD2 identical over 10 bases. J gave up 3 bases and V 2 bases, and 7 bases lay outside the gene matches. The CDR3 has 17 residues. The germline V gene encodes CDR1 SGDLS and CDR2 YYNGEE. The DNA of the CDR3 is TGTGCCAGCAGCGTTGGTAGCGGGGGGCCCGACACCGGGGAGCTGTTTTTT. This sequence encodes CASSVGSGGPDTGELFF.

V and J are TRBV10-3 and TRBJ2-5, with TRBD1 identical over 10 bases. J gave up 3 bases and V 7 bases, and 8 bases lay outside the gene matches. The germline V gene encodes CDR1 ENHRY and CDR2 SYGVKD. This CDR3 has 15 residues. CDR3 sequence reads: CAIKGGGTGEETQYF. CDR3 nucleotide sequence: TGTGCCATCAAGGGAGGCGGGACAGGGGAAGAGACCCAGTACTTC.

V gene TRBV5-5 combines with J gene TRBJ1-1; D possibly corresponds to TRBD1 (5 bases). Between the trimmed V and J ends, which lost 1 base and 2 bases, there was a span of 12 bases. CDR3 length equals 15 residues. Germline assignment: CDR1 SGHKS and CDR2 YYEKEE (reference sequence). CDR3 coding DNA: TGTGCCAGCAGCTTGTTTTACGGGGGAAACACTGAAGCTTTCTTT. It encodes CASSLFYGGNTEAFF.

J is TRBJ2-2 and V is TRBV2; no reliable D call. The CDR3 covers 14 residues. Trimming removed 4 bases at V and 6 bases at J, with 12 bases between. The germline CDR1 and CDR2 sequences are SNHLY and FYNNEI. This CDR3 reads CASSGQRIAGELFF. The CDR3 region has the DNA TGTGCCAGCAGTGGACAAAGGATCGCCGGGGAGCTGTTTTTT.

This chain links TRBV6-1 with TRBJ2-7, with D unclear. The V end was cut by 3 bases, the J end by 7 bases, with 13 bases between. CDR1 MNHNS and CDR2 SASEGT come from the germline V gene. This CDR3 is 13 amino acids long. The CDR3 DNA is TGTGCCAGCAGTGATCTTATCAGGAAAGAGCAGTACTTC. Translated, it gives CASSDLIRKEQYF.

In its sample, this clone was seen once. The chain couples TRBV5-1 to TRBJ2-7; D possibly corresponds to TRBD1 (6 bases). Germline-derived CDR1 and CDR2 are SGHRS and YFSETQ. The CDR3 contains 13 residues. The V end lost 0 bases, the J end lost 8 bases, and 12 bases lay between the germline ends. Here the CDR3 DNA reads TGCGCCAGCAGCTTGGGGACAGCGGAGAAGCAGTACTTC. It is translated as CASSLGTAEKQYF.

This clone has only a few counts. One end of the junction does not line up with germline, which may come from a read error. CDR3 DNA: TGTGCCAGCAGTTTGGACAGGGGCCTTTCACCCCTCCACTTT. Amino acid sequence: CASSLDRGLSPLHF. This chain links TRBV5-8 with TRBJ1-6; 9 bases agree with TRBD1. CDR3 length: 14 residues. CDR1 SGHTS and CDR2 YDEGEE come from the germline V gene. The full variable domain, with the rest looked up from reference TRBV5-8 and TRBJ1-6, is EAGVTQSPTHLIKTRGQQATLRCSPISGHTSVYWYQQALGLGLQFLLWYDEGEERNRGNFPPRFSGRQFPNYSSELNVNALELEDSALYLCASSLDRGLSPLHFGNGTRLTVT.

This sequence joins TRBV27 and TRBJ1-5, with D perhaps TRBD1 (5 bases). Looked up from germline, CDR1 is MNHEY and CDR2 is SMNVEV (reference sequence). The CDR3 has 13 amino acids. V was trimmed by 5 bases and J by 8 bases, leaving 13 bases between them. CDR3 in amino acids: CASSRKWGEPQHF. CDR3 nucleotide sequence: TGTGCCAGCAGTCGTAAGTGGGGGGAGCCCCAGCATTTT.

The rearrangement links TRBV15 to TRBJ2-7, with a tentative D call TRBD2 (6 bases). Trimming took off 5 bases at V and 7 bases at J, with 24 bases between the two ends. The CDR3 runs 16 residues. Germline CDR1 is LNHNV and CDR2 is YYDKDF (reference sequence). The CDR3 DNA follows: TGTGCCACCAGCGATGCCGTCGATCAACTCGGAGGGGAGCAGTACTTC. Translated, it gives CATSDAVDQLGGEQYF.

The CDR3, as DNA: TGTGCCAGCAGTTACGAGGGGACAGGGGATTCACCCCTCCACTTT. Translating gives CASSYEGTGDSPLHF. The chain uses TRBV6-5 and TRBJ1-6; 10 bases fit TRBD1. This CDR3 spans 15 amino acids. The V gene end was trimmed by 2 bases and the J gene end by 8 bases; junction bases not matched to a gene: 3. Germline CDR1 reads MNHEY; CDR2 reads SVGAGI.

The rearrangement links TRBV24-1 to TRBJ2-1, with a tentative D call TRBD1 (5 bases). Germline loops: CDR1 KGHDR, CDR2 SFDVKD. The CDR3 extends over 14 amino acids. The ends were cut back, 1 base at V and 7 bases at J, with 10 bases in the middle. CDR3 sequence: CATSDLKGRNEQFF. The CDR3 DNA reads as TGTGCCACCAGTGATTTAAAGGGGCGGAATGAGCAGTTCTTC.

V usage is TRBV3-1 (or the pseudogene TRBV3-2) and J usage is TRBJ2-1; D is possibly TRBD1 (6 bases). CDR1 and CDR2 (germline): LGHDT, YNNKEL (reference sequence). The V end was cut by 4 bases, the J end by 6 bases, with 22 bases between. The CDR3 contains 17 residues. Here the CDR3 DNA reads TGTGCCAGCAGCCTCTCCTGGGCAGGGGAGAACTCCAATGAGCAGTTCTTC. This encodes CASSLSWAGENSNEQFF.

This sequence joins TRBV2 and TRBJ2-1; TRBD2 is a possible D gene (6 bases). The CDR3 is made up of 12 amino acids. The V end was cut by 4 bases, the J end by 6 bases, with 7 bases between. Looked up from germline, CDR1 is SNHLY and CDR2 is FYNNEI. The CDR3 region has the DNA TGTGCCAGCAGTGGGGACTTCAATGAGCAGTTCTTC. Amino acids: CASSGDFNEQFF.

J is TRBJ1-1 and V is TRBV7-3; D is ambiguous. Between the trimmed V and J ends, which lost 2 bases and 0 bases, there was a span of 10 bases. Germline CDR1 reads SGHTA; CDR2 reads FQGTGA. There are 15 residues in the CDR3. The CDR3 region is CASSLLGDMNTEAFF. The CDR3 DNA is TGTGCCAGCAGCTTATTGGGAGACATGAACACTGAAGCTTTCTTT.

The rearrangement joins TRBV5-1 to TRBJ2-6, with D maybe TRBD1 (6 bases). Germline CDR1 reads SGHRS; CDR2 reads YFSETQ. Trimming stripped 4 bases from V and 4 bases from J, with 27 bases between. The CDR3 runs 20 residues. CDR3 sequence reads: CASSLDTLPATGSGANVLTF. Here the CDR3 DNA reads TGCGCCAGCAGCCTCGATACCCTCCCGGCCACAGGGTCCGGGGCCAACGTCCTGACTTTC.

The chain joins TRBV24-1 to TRBJ2-1; 7 bases align to TRBD2. CDR3 length: 18 residues. Germline assignment: CDR1 KGHDR and CDR2 SFDVKD. Germline trimming cut 3 bases from V and 5 bases from J; bases unmatched to any gene: 15. The chain's CDR3 is CATSDPGLGGGYNNEQFF. Here the CDR3 DNA reads TGTGCCACCAGTGATCCAGGACTCGGCGGGGGATACAACAATGAGCAGTTCTTC.

The chain carries TRBV3-1 (or the pseudogene TRBV3-2) and TRBJ2-5, with 9 positions matching TRBD2. The CDR3 runs to 14 residues. Germline CDR1 reads LGHDT; CDR2 reads YNNKEL (reference sequence). Trimming cost V 4 bases and J 4 bases; bases outside gene matches: 4. CDR3 in amino acids: CASSPRGGPETQYF. In DNA form, the CDR3 reads TGTGCCAGCAGCCCGCGGGGGGGCCCAGAGACCCAGTACTTC.